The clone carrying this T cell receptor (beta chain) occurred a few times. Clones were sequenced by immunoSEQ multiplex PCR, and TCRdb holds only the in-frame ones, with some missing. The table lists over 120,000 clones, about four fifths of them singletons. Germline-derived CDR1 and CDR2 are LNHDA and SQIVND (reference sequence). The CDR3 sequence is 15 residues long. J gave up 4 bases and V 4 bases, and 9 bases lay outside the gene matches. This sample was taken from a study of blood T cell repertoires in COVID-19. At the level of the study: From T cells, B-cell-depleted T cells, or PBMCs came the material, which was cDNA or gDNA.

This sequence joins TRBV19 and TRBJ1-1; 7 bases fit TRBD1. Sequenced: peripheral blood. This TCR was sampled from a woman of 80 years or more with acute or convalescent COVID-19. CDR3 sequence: CASSTRQGRGTEAFF. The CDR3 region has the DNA TGTGCCAGTAGTACCCGACAGGGACGGGGCACTGAAGCTTTCTTT.